The clone carrying this T cell receptor (beta chain) appeared a few times. This specimen comes from a study of beta chain features in type 1 diabetes. TCRB transcripts that were expressed got sequenced, as all of the isolated RNA had been reverse transcribed. Regulatory, naive and central memory T cell samples averaged around 3.9 million reads. Sequencing used immunoSEQ multiplex PCR; TCRdb keeps in-frame clones, though not all of them. The table records about 290,000 clones, approximately 8% of them present only once. This CDR3 has 17 amino acids. The V gene's germline CDR1 is SGHDT and CDR2 YYEEEE. Between the trimmed V and J ends, which lost 4 bases and 9 bases, there was a span of 23 bases.

The chain employs TRBV5-6 and TRBJ1-6; D may be TRBD1 (6 bases). This clonotype was sampled from a woman between 18 and 29 years old in good health. What was sequenced was central memory CD4+ T cells from blood. This CDR3 reads CASSVELTGDLISPLHF. DNA for the CDR3: TGTGCCAGCAGCGTGGAGTTGACAGGAGACCTAATTTCACCCCTCCACTTT.